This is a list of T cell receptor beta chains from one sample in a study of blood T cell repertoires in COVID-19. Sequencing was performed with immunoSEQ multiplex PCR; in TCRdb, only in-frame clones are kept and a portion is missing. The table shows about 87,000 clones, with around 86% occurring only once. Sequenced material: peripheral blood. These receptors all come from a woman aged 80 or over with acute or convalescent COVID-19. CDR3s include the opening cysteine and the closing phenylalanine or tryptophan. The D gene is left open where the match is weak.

CDR3nt: TGCGCCAGCATTCCTAGACAGGGTCGTGAAGCTTTCTTT; CDR3aa: CASIPRQGREAFF; j_gene: TRBJ1-1; d_gene: TRBD1; v_gene: TRBV23-1
CDR3nt: TGTGCCAGCAGTTTGGGTTTCAGGAGGACAGGGGGGACTGAAGCTTTCTTT; CDR3aa: CASSLGFRRTGGTEAFF; j_gene: TRBJ1-1; d_gene: TRBD1; v_gene: TRBV27
CDR3nt: TGTGCCAGCGGGGCGGGACAGACCTATGGCTACACCTTC; CDR3aa: CASGAGQTYGYTF; j_gene: TRBJ1-2; d_gene: TRBD1; v_gene: TRBV12-3/TRBV12-4
CDR3nt: TGTGCCAGCAGCCAAAATACAGGGGGGTATGGCTACACCTTC; CDR3aa: CASSQNTGGYGYTF; j_gene: TRBJ1-2; d_gene: TRBD1; v_gene: TRBV3-1/TRBV3-2
CDR3nt: TGTGCCAGCAGCAAAGGGGGAGACAGGGCAGACAATGAGCAGTTCTTC; CDR3aa: CASSKGGDRADNEQFF; j_gene: TRBJ2-1; d_gene: -; v_gene: TRBV21-1
CDR3nt: TGTGCCAGCAGCGCCCGGACTAGCGGGAGGGTTCGGGGGGATGAGCAGTTCTTC; CDR3aa: CASSARTSGRVRGDEQFF; j_gene: TRBJ2-1; d_gene: TRBD2; v_gene: TRBV11-2
CDR3nt: TGCGCCAGCAGCCAAGTTAGCGGGAGGGGACCCTACAATGAGCAGTTCTTC; CDR3aa: CASSQVSGRGPYNEQFF; j_gene: TRBJ2-1; d_gene: TRBD2; v_gene: TRBV4-1
CDR3nt: TGTGCCACCAGACAGCCACACCTGAACACTGAAGCTTTCTTT; CDR3aa: CATRQPHLNTEAFF; j_gene: TRBJ1-1; d_gene: -; v_gene: TRBV27
CDR3nt: TGTGCCTGGAACCGGGACAGGACGCTATTCACCTTC; CDR3aa: CAWNRDRTLFTF; j_gene: TRBJ1-2; d_gene: TRBD1; v_gene: TRBV30
CDR3nt: TGTGCCAGCAGTACCCGACAGGGGGATTACAATGAGCAGTTCTTC; CDR3aa: CASSTRQGDYNEQFF; j_gene: TRBJ2-1; d_gene: TRBD1; v_gene: TRBV6-2/TRBV6-3
CDR3nt: TGCGCCAGCAGCTTCAGGGGGTACGCCTACGAGCAGTACTTC; CDR3aa: CASSFRGYAYEQYF; j_gene: TRBJ2-7; d_gene: TRBD1; v_gene: TRBV5-1